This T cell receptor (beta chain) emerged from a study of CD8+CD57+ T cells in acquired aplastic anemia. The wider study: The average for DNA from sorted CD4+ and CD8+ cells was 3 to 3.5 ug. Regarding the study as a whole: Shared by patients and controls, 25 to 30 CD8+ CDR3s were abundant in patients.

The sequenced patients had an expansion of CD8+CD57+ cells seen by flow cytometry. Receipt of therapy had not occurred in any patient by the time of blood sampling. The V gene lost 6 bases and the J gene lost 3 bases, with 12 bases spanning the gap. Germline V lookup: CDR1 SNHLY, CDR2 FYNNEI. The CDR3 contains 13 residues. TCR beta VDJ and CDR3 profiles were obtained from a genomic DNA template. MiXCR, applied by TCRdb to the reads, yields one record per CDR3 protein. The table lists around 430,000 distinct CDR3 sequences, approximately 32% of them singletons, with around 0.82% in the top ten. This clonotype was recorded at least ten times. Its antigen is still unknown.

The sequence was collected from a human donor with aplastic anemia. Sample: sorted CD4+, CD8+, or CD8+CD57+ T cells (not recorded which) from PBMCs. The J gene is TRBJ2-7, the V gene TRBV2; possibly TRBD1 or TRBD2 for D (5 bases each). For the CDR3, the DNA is TGTGCCAGCAGAGGGGACCAAGGCTACGAGCAGTACTTC. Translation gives CASRGDQGYEQYF.